Listed below are T cell receptor beta chains from one sample, sequenced in a study of blood T cell repertoires in COVID-19. TCRdb's table, derived via immunoSEQ multiplex PCR, lists solely in-frame clones and lacks some. Here the sample spans about 120,000 clones, 79% being singletons. Sequenced sample: peripheral blood. Receptors were obtained from a man aged 40-50 years with active or convalescent COVID-19. Each CDR3 is given with its conserved first and last residue. The order of the fields is V gene, D gene, J gene, clone size, CDR3 DNA, CDR3 protein. D genes are given only for firm matches. Some rows mark clone size as missing; the rest say once, few, many or name a class of expanded clone.

TRBV28	-	TRBJ1-1	-	TGTGCCAGCAGTTTAACGGGGTCTGAAGCTTTCTTT	CASSLTGSEAFF
TRBV9	TRBD2	TRBJ2-3	-	TGTGCCAGCAGCACAGGACTAGCGCTTGGCACAGATACGCAGTATTTT	CASSTGLALGTDTQYF
TRBV6-1	TRBD2	TRBJ2-1	-	TGTGCCAGCAGTGATCTTAGCGGGGGGACTTCCTACAATGAGCAGTTCTTC	CASSDLSGGTSYNEQFF
TRBV7-2	-	TRBJ1-2	-	TGTGCCAGCAGCGGGGCCGGGACACTTCTCCGTGGCTACACCTTC	CASSGAGTLLRGYTF
TRBV5-1	TRBD2	TRBJ2-3	-	TGCGCCAGCAGCTTCAGCGGGGCCGGGGATACGCAGTATTTT	CASSFSGAGDTQYF
TRBV30	TRBD1	TRBJ1-2	once	TGTGCCTGGAGTCATTACTTGGGACAGGGGGCTAGCTATGGCTACACCTTC	CAWSHYLGQGASYGYTF
TRBV19	TRBD1	TRBJ2-3	-	TGTGCCAGTGAAGAGACAGGGCGGAGGACAGATACGCAGTATTTT	CASEETGRRTDTQYF
TRBV7-2	-	TRBJ1-6	-	TGTGCCAGCAGCTCCGACAGAGCGCTTTCACCCCTCCACTTT	CASSSDRALSPLHF
TRBV28	-	TRBJ1-1	-	TGTGCCAGCAGCGACATCATGAACACTGAAGCTTTCTTT	CASSDIMNTEAFF
TRBV14	-	TRBJ1-2	-	TGTGCCAGCAGCCTCATCTCCGGGGGGAACTATGGCTACACCTTC	CASSLISGGNYGYTF
TRBV6-1	TRBD1	TRBJ2-1	-	TGTGCCAGCAGTGGGGTTAAGGGACAGGGGGTGCCCCAGCAGTTCTTC	CASSGVKGQGVPQQFF
TRBV11-3	TRBD2	TRBJ2-3	-	TGTGCCAGCAGCCTGGGACTAGCGGGGCCAGATACGCAGTATTTT	CASSLGLAGPDTQYF
TRBV5-4	TRBD1	TRBJ2-1	-	TGTGCCAGCAGCCTGGACAGGGGAGCCTACAATGAGCAGTTCTTC	CASSLDRGAYNEQFF
TRBV6-4	TRBD2	TRBJ2-1	-	TGTGCCAGCAGTGACTCAGCGGGAGGCGATTACAATGAGCAGTTCTTC	CASSDSAGGDYNEQFF
TRBV2	-	TRBJ2-5	few	TGTGCCAGCAGGTCCACCGGGACACAGTACCAAGAGACCCAGTACTTC	CASRSTGTQYQETQYF
TRBV4-3	TRBD2	TRBJ2-1	-	TGCGCCAGCAGCCAAGAAGCGGGGGGCTCCTACAATGAGCAGTTCTTC	CASSQEAGGSYNEQFF
TRBV27	-	TRBJ2-1	-	TGTGCCAGCAGTTCCCACCCTAGGGGTGAGCAGTTCTTC	CASSSHPRGEQFF
TRBV2	TRBD1	TRBJ2-7	-	TGTGCCAGCATACCCGGACAGGGGTGGTTATACGAGCAGTACTTC	CASIPGQGWLYEQYF
TRBV5-5	TRBD2	TRBJ2-3	-	TGTGCCAGCAGCTTAGTACTAGCGGGACAGAGAATATCTAGCACAGATACGCAGTATTTT	CASSLVLAGQRISSTDTQYF
TRBV29-1	-	TRBJ1-6	-	TGCAGCGTTGTATCGGACAGTAATTCACCCCTCCACTTT	CSVVSDSNSPLHF
TRBV4-3	-	TRBJ2-1	-	TGCGCCAGCAGCCGGGAGGAAGAGCGGAACAATGAGCAGTTCTTC	CASSREEERNNEQFF
TRBV6-6	TRBD2	TRBJ2-7	-	TGTGCCAGCAGTTACTCAGGGACTAGAAACAACGAGCAGTACTTC	CASSYSGTRNNEQYF
TRBV7-2	TRBD2	TRBJ2-5	-	TGTGCCAGCAGCCCTCCCCCCGGGAGGGAGACCCAGTACTTC	CASSPPPGRETQYF
TRBV5-1	TRBD2	TRBJ2-7	-	TGCGCCAGCAGCTTGGTACTAGCGGGAGAGCAGTACTTC	CASSLVLAGEQYF
TRBV4-1	-	TRBJ1-5	few	TGCGCCAGCAGCCAAGATCGGGATCAGCCCCAGCATTTT	CASSQDRDQPQHF
TRBV19	TRBD1	TRBJ2-4	-	TGTGCCAGTAGTCCGGGACAGGGGCGGTCCAAAAACATTCAGTACTTC	CASSPGQGRSKNIQYF
TRBV28	TRBD1	TRBJ2-1	once	TGTGCCAGCAGTAGAACCCGGAGGACAGGGACCTACAATGAGCAGTTCTTC	CASSRTRRTGTYNEQFF